This T cell receptor (beta chain) comes out of a study of T-cell reconstitution after alpha-beta-depleted transplantation in children. The CDR3 is 15 amino acids. The J segment lost 8 bases and the V segment lost 3 bases, leaving 12 bases of the junction unmatched. Per the germline V gene, CDR1 is ENHRY and CDR2 is SYGVKD. Broader study findings: Newly produced T cells mostly accounted for T-cell counts and diversity one year post-transplant.

Molecular barcoding with unique molecular identifiers was used for the TCRbeta library. TCRdb reprocessed the PCR reads with MiXCR, giving one entry per CDR3 protein. The sample records around 90,000 distinct CDR3 sequences, 15% to 19% being singletons. This clonotype occurred a few times. Antigen unknown. The specimen was PBMCs, mostly from graft donor cells, collected 180 days after TCRalphabeta/CD19-depleted stem cell transplant. This chain joins TRBV10-3 and TRBJ1-2, with 7 nucleotides matching TRBD1. This receptor was obtained from a male patient aged 2-15 years who had a stem cell transplant for acute lymphoblastic leukemia, so the T cells may come from the graft donor. CDR3 protein: CAISETRQGFEGYTF. As DNA, the CDR3 is TGTGCCATCAGTGAAACTAGACAGGGATTCGAAGGCTACACCTTC.